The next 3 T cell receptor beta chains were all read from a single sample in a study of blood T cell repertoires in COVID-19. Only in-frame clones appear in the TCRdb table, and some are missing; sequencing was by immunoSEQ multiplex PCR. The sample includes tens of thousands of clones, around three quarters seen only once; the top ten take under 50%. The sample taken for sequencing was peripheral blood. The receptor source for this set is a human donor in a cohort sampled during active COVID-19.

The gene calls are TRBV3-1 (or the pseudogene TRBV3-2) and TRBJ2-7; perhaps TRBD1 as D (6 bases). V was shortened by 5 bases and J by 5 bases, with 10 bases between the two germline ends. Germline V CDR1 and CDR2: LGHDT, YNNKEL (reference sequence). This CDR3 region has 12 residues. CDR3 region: CASSRGTDEQYF. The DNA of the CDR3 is TGTGCCAGCAGCAGGGGGACGGACGAGCAGTACTTC.

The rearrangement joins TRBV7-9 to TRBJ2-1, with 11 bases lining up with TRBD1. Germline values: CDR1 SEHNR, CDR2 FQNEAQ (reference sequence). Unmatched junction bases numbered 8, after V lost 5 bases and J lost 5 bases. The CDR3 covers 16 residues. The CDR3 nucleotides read TGTGCCAGCAGCCCGAGGACAGGGGGCAACGACAATGAGCAGTTCTTC. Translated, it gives CASSPRTGGNDNEQFF.

The CDR3: CASSLNAGEQYF. The CDR3 nucleotides are TGTGCCAGCAGCTTAAACGCGGGCGAGCAGTACTTC. V gene TRBV11-2 combines with J gene TRBJ2-7; the D gene is possibly TRBD2 (5 bases). The germline V and J ends were trimmed by 2 bases and 6 bases, with 8 bases remaining between them. Germline assignment: CDR1 SGHAT and CDR2 FQNNGV. The CDR3 length is 12 residues.